Following are 29 T cell receptor beta chains from one sample sequenced in a study of T cells in women clearing cervical HPV infection. The table came from immunoSEQ multiplex PCR; TCRdb's copy has only in-frame clones and leaves some out. The sample data list some 20,000 clones. The specimen was blood buffy coat. The receptors were gathered from a woman aged 18 to 75 with a cervical HPV16 infection that either progressed to CIN3+ or cleared (not recorded which).

As regards this clone: The read comes to an end 3 residues before the CDR3 does, leaving the germline J gene to fill in the end. This chain uses TRBV7-3 with TRBJ1-2; D call uncertain. Germline V lookup: CDR1 SGHTA, CDR2 FQGTGA. CDR3 length: 15 amino acids. Partial CDR3 DNA: TGTGCCAGCAGCTTAACGTTTCAGGTTGTGGAGACG. Its protein product is CASSLTFQVVET. The entire CDR3 reads CASSLTFQVVETYTF.

As for this clone: At one boundary the junction diverges from the germline segment, which might be a read error. The CDR3 extends 3 residues past the end of the read, so its final part is completed from the germline J gene. The V call is TRBV4-2, the J call TRBJ2-7; a possible D gene is TRBD1 (6 bases). This CDR3 has 16 residues. Germline-derived CDR1 and CDR2 are LGHNA and YNFKEQ. Incomplete CDR3 DNA: TGCGCCAGCAGCCAAGAAGGGGACAAAAGCTCCTACGAG. This translates into CASSQEGDKSSYE. The full CDR3 protein is CASSQEGDKSSYEQYF.

To note about this clone: The CDR3 end is not reached by the read, which stops 3 residues before it; the germline J gene fills it in. This specimen includes other DNA sequences encoding the same CDR3. V and J are TRBV5-1 and TRBJ2-5, with 9 bases identical to TRBD1. CDR1 SGHRS and CDR2 YFSETQ come from the germline V gene. The V gene end was trimmed by 2 bases and the J gene end by 5 bases; junction bases not matched to a gene: 7. This CDR3 contains 15 residues. Partial CDR3 DNA: TGCGCCAGCAGCTTCCTGGGACAGGGTGGCGAGACC. Residues: CASSFLGQGGET. From start to end, the CDR3 is CASSFLGQGGETQYF.

About this clone itself: Sequencing ends 3 residues short of the CDR3 end; the germline J gene provides the rest. V gene TRBV20-1 combines with J gene TRBJ1-1; D not certain. The V end lost 1 base, the J end lost 0 bases, and 21 bases lay between the germline ends. This CDR3 has 18 residues. Germline values: CDR1 DFQATT, CDR2 SNEGSKA (reference sequence). CDR3 bases read: TGCAGTGCTAGAGTTCATGATCGGCACAGAGATATGAACACTGAA. Its translation is CSARVHDRHRDMNTE. The entire CDR3 sequence reads CSARVHDRHRDMNTEAFF.

With respect to this clone: From the germline J gene comes the end of the CDR3, since the read stops 3 residues before it. V is TRBV12-5 and J is TRBJ1-1, with 8 bases identical to TRBD1. The CDR3 runs to 16 residues. The germline gives CDR1 LGHNT, CDR2 FRNRAP. V was pared by 2 bases and J by 1 base, with 6 bases of the junction left unmatched. The CDR3 region is CASGLSPGQENTEAFF. The CDR3 DNA, read in part, is TGTGCTAGTGGTTTGTCTCCGGGACAGGAGAACACTGAA.

CDR3 amino acids: CASSPPGQSTDTQYF. Incomplete CDR3 DNA: TGTGCCAGCAGCCCCCCGGGACAAAGCACAGATACG. The rearrangement uses TRBV7-2 and TRBJ2-3; D might be TRBD1 (6 bases). The CDR3 goes on 3 residues after the read ends, and that part is filled in from the germline J gene. With 5 bases removed from V and 0 bases from J, the gap between germline ends came to 12 bases. The germline CDR1 and CDR2 sequences are SGHTA and FQGNSA. The CDR3 extends over 15 amino acids.

A word on this clone: The CDR3 goes on 3 residues after the read ends, and that part is filled in from the germline J gene. V is TRBV12-5 and J is TRBJ2-3; 14 bases are a match to TRBD2. The CDR3 is 20 residues long. Trimming took 7 bases from V and 6 from J; bases not matched to a gene: 21. Germline assignment: CDR1 LGHNT and CDR2 FRNRAP. Incomplete CDR3 DNA: TGTGCTAGTGAGTTGGGACCAGGGACTAGCGGGAGCCCAGAGGAGGATACG. It specifies CASELGPGTSGSPEEDT. The CDR3 in full is CASELGPGTSGSPEEDTQYF.

In the case of this clone: The sequence runs out 3 residues before the end of the CDR3; the remainder is reconstructed from the germline J gene. V and J are TRBV2 and TRBJ2-5; 14 bases line up with TRBD2. This CDR3 is built from 16 residues. The V gene's germline CDR1 is SNHLY and CDR2 FYNNEI. With V trimmed by 4 bases and J by 5 bases, 6 bases remained unmatched. The sequenced CDR3 bases are TGTGCCAGCAGTGGCCGACTAGCGGGAGGGCCGGAGACC. It codes for CASSGRLAGGPET. The complete CDR3 sequence is CASSGRLAGGPETQYF. Based on the CDR3 plus reference TRBV2 and TRBJ2-5, the full variable domain is EPEVTQTPSHQVTQMGQEVILRCVPISNHLYFYWYRQILGQKVEFLVSFYNNEISEKSEIFDDQFSVERPDGSNFTLKIRSTKLEDSAMYFCASSGRLAGGPETQYFGPGTRLLVL.

A remark on this clone: With the read ending 3 residues before the CDR3 end, the germline J gene is used to fill in that end. This chain joins TRBV20-1 and TRBJ2-5, with 8 positions matching TRBD2. The CDR3 runs to 14 residues. CDR1 DFQATT and CDR2 SNEGSKA come from the germline V gene (reference sequence). After removal of 3 bases from V and 3 bases from J, the junction contained 6 bases not matched to a gene. CDR3 DNA, as far as it was read: TGCAGTGCTAGTAAACCAGCGGGGGAAGAGACC. Protein: CSASKPAGEET. In full, the CDR3 reads CSASKPAGEETQYF.

To note about this clone: Coverage ceases 3 residues before the CDR3 finishes, and the germline J gene fills in the end. The V call is TRBV2, the J call TRBJ2-4; tentative D call: TRBD1 (6 bases). The CDR3 consists of 15 residues. Germline V CDR1 and CDR2: SNHLY, FYNNEI. The DNA read from the CDR3 is TGTGCCAGCAGCTTACCCACGGGGCAGGGGTATGGT. Amino acid sequence: CASSLPTGQGYG. The entire CDR3 sequence reads CASSLPTGQGYGQYF.

Points on this clone: The CDR3 is cut off 3 residues early in the read; its end comes from the germline J gene. J is TRBJ2-1 and V is TRBV20-1; 11 bases are shared with TRBD2. The CDR3 totals 17 residues. J was trimmed by 8 bases and V by 3 bases; bases with no gene match: 15. From germline, CDR1 is DFQATT and CDR2 SNEGSKA (reference sequence). The CDR3 region is CSASEKWASGRRDEQFF. The sequenced part of the CDR3 DNA is TGCAGTGCTAGTGAAAAATGGGCTAGCGGGAGGAGGGATGAG.

Of note for this clone: The read terminates 3 residues before the CDR3 end, so the remaining end is supplied by the germline J gene. V and J are TRBV5-1 and TRBJ2-7; 8 nucleotides agree with TRBD1. Germline-derived CDR1 and CDR2 are SGHRS and YFSETQ. After removal of 4 bases from V and 1 base from J, the junction contained 10 bases not matched to a gene. The CDR3 consists of 16 residues. CDR3 sequence: CASSPHTRQGSYEQYF. The covered CDR3 bases are TGCGCCAGCAGCCCCCATACCCGACAGGGGTCCTACGAG.

Concerning this clone itself: The sequence runs out 3 residues before the end of the CDR3; the remainder is reconstructed from the germline J gene. This rearrangement joins TRBV18 to TRBJ2-1; 7 bases match TRBD2. Per the germline V gene, CDR1 is KGHSH and CDR2 is LQKENI. The CDR3 has 15 residues. The V gene end was trimmed by 3 bases and the J gene end by 3 bases; junction bases not matched to a gene: 5. CDR3 in amino acids: CASSPPGLFYNEQFF. The CDR3 bases that were read are TGTGCCAGCTCACCTCCGGGACTATTCTACAATGAG.

With regard to this clone: The read ends 3 residues shy of where the CDR3 ends; the end is completed using the germline J gene. The genes are TRBV5-1 and TRBJ1-1, with 7 bases aligning to TRBD1. V shed 0 bases and J 1 base; nucleotides not matched to a gene: 6. CDR1 SGHRS and CDR2 YFSETQ come from the germline V gene. The CDR3 is 16 residues long. This CDR3 is CASSLVRGRSNTEAFF. CDR3 bases read: TGCGCCAGCAGCTTGGTAAGGGGGCGGTCGAACACTGAA.

Worth noting for this clone: Read sequence stops 3 residues before the CDR3 end, and the germline J gene provides the missing end. V and J are TRBV4-2 and TRBJ2-5; 12 nucleotides align to TRBD2. The CDR3 runs 16 residues. With V trimmed by 3 bases and J by 5 bases, 7 bases remained unmatched. Germline V lookup: CDR1 LGHNA, CDR2 YNFKEQ. The DNA read from the CDR3 is TGTGCCAGCAGCCATTCAACTAGCGGGGGGCAGGAGACC. As protein: CASSHSTSGGQET. In full, the CDR3 is CASSHSTSGGQETQYF.

A remark on this clone: The CDR3 end falls 3 residues outside the read, so it is completed with the germline J gene. The chain is built from TRBV7-2 and TRBJ2-7, with D perhaps TRBD1 (6 bases). From germline, CDR1 is SGHTA and CDR2 FQGNSA. The CDR3 extends over 13 amino acids. Deletions cut 6 bases from V and 4 bases from J, with 13 bases between. The CDR3 protein is CASSPQGLYEQYF. The covered CDR3 bases are TGTGCCAGCAGTCCGCAGGGGTTGTACGAG.

Worth noting for this clone: The sequence runs out 3 residues before the end of the CDR3; the remainder is reconstructed from the germline J gene. The V gene is TRBV20-1, the J gene TRBJ1-2; no clear D gene. Germline assignment: CDR1 DFQATT and CDR2 SNEGSKA (reference sequence). This CDR3 comprises 13 residues. V was trimmed by 0 bases and J by 4 bases, leaving 9 bases between them. CDR3 region: CSARDRSSYGYTF. CDR3 bases read: TGCAGTGCTAGAGATAGAAGTTCCTATGGC.

In the case of this clone: The read is 3 residues too short to cover the CDR3 end, so that end is filled in from the germline J gene. V usage is TRBV9 and J usage is TRBJ2-7; 9 bases align to TRBD2. This CDR3 has 16 amino acids. The V segment lost 4 bases and the J segment 2 bases; nucleotides outside the gene matches: 10. CDR1 and CDR2 (germline): SGDLS, YYNGEE. The CDR3 loop reads CASSPTSGQRTYEQYF. Incomplete CDR3 DNA: TGTGCCAGCAGCCCTACTAGCGGGCAGAGAACCTACGAG. The variable domain in full, with the rest retrieved from reference TRBV9 and TRBJ2-7, is DSGVTQTPKHLITATGQRVTLRCSPRSGDLSVYWYQQSLDQGLQFLIQYYNGEERAKGNILERFSAQQFPDLHSELNLSSLELGDSALYFCASSPTSGQRTYEQYFGPGTRLTVT.

Concerning this clone: The sequence runs out 3 residues before the end of the CDR3; the remainder is reconstructed from the germline J gene. The chain couples TRBV7-6 to TRBJ1-1; D ambiguous. In germline, CDR1 is SGHVS, CDR2 FNYEAQ. The CDR3 runs 13 residues. With 5 bases removed from V and 7 bases from J, the gap between germline ends came to 14 bases. The CDR3 sequence: CASSALAGNEAFF. The CDR3 DNA, read in part, is TGTGCCAGCAGCGCCCTGGCGGGAAATGAA.

In the case of this clone: The read ends 3 residues before the CDR3 terminus; that terminus is restored from the germline J gene. The rearrangement uses TRBV7-2 and TRBJ2-7, with D perhaps TRBD2 (6 bases). V was shortened by 5 bases and J by 4 bases, with 12 bases between the two germline ends. Germline V gene sequence: CDR1 SGHTA, CDR2 FQGNSA. The CDR3 contains 13 residues. The CDR3 here is CASSRQGGYEQYF. Partial CDR3 DNA: TGTGCCAGCAGCCGGCAGGGAGGATACGAG.

The CDR3 spells CASRAIGQGRPEAFF. The sequenced part of the CDR3 DNA is TGTGCCAGCAGAGCTATAGGACAGGGGCGTCCTGAA. This chain links TRBV6-2 or TRBV6-3 with TRBJ1-1; 9 nucleotides match TRBD1. The read falls 3 residues short of the CDR3 end, and the missing part is taken from the germline J gene. Germline-derived CDR1 and CDR2 are MNHEY and SVGEGT. Germline trimming cut 6 bases from V and 6 bases from J; bases unmatched to any gene: 11. This CDR3 has 15 amino acids.

As to this clone: The CDR3 end falls 3 residues outside the read, so it is completed with the germline J gene. The rearrangement links TRBV30 to TRBJ1-2; 10 bases line up with TRBD1. This CDR3 has 17 amino acids. Germline V CDR1 and CDR2: GTSNPN, SVGIG (reference sequence). CDR3 DNA (partial): TGTGCCTGGAGTAGATCGACAGGGGGCGCGGGGTTTGGCATC. It is translated as CAWSRSTGGAGFGI. The full CDR3 sequence reads CAWSRSTGGAGFGIYTF.

For this clone: Read sequence stops 3 residues before the CDR3 end, and the germline J gene provides the missing end. V gene TRBV5-1 combines with J gene TRBJ2-3; perhaps TRBD1 as D (6 bases). Trimming removed 4 bases from V and 3 bases from J, with 15 bases in between. Germline V gene data show CDR1 as SGHRS and CDR2 as YFSETQ. CDR3 length: 15 amino acids. The CDR3 DNA, read in part, is TGCGCCAGCAGCCCATCGGACAGAGGTACAGATACG. Its translation is CASSPSDRGTDT. The complete CDR3 sequence is CASSPSDRGTDTQYF.

About this clone: The observed sequence ends 3 residues before the CDR3 terminus, with the missing tail filled in from the germline J gene. The chain employs TRBV6-1 and TRBJ1-4, with D perhaps TRBD1 (6 bases). The germline V gene encodes CDR1 MNHNS and CDR2 SASEGT. The CDR3 spans 15 residues. The germline V and J ends were trimmed by 2 bases and 8 bases, with 15 bases remaining between them. CDR3 bases read: TGTGCCAGCAGTGAATTTGGGCAGGGGCGCGAAAAA. Its translation: CASSEFGQGREK. The whole CDR3 region reads CASSEFGQGREKLFF.

To note about this clone: The read is 3 residues too short to cover the CDR3 end, so that end is filled in from the germline J gene. This rearrangement joins TRBV20-1 to TRBJ2-7; 8 bases line up with TRBD2. Germline V gives CDR1 DFQATT, CDR2 SNEGSKA (reference sequence). The CDR3 sequence is 14 residues long. Unmatched junction bases numbered 8, after V lost 3 bases and J lost 4 bases. This CDR3 reads CSARVGLAGYEQYF. The CDR3 bases that were read are TGCAGTGCTAGGGTAGGACTAGCAGGATACGAG.

Regarding this clone: The read finishes 3 residues shy of the CDR3 end, and the germline J gene is used to complete it. V usage is TRBV12-3 or TRBV12-4 and J usage is TRBJ2-1; TRBD1 might be the D (6 bases). CDR3 size: 14 residues. With 0 bases removed from V and 7 bases from J, the gap between germline ends came to 10 bases. CDR3 loop: CASSLAGGRNEQFF. CDR3 bases read: TGTGCCAGCAGTTTAGCAGGGGGTAGGAATGAG.

Details on this clone: The missing CDR3 end, 3 residues past where the read stops, is filled in from the germline J gene. The V gene is TRBV14, the J gene TRBJ1-1, with D possibly TRBD1 on 6 matching bases. The V end was cut by 2 bases, the J end by 5 bases, with 12 bases between. The CDR3 consists of 14 residues. Germline V gene sequence: CDR1 SGHDN, CDR2 FVKESK. CDR3 amino acids: CASSQWGGATEAFF. The CDR3 bases that were read are TGTGCCAGCAGCCAATGGGGGGGGGCTACTGAA.

With respect to this clone: The read ends 3 residues before the CDR3 terminus; that terminus is restored from the germline J gene. The chain combines TRBV20-1 with TRBJ2-3; 13 bases fit TRBD2. Looked up from germline, CDR1 is DFQATT and CDR2 is SNEGSKA (reference sequence). The J segment lost 2 bases and the V segment lost 3 bases, leaving 17 bases of the junction unmatched. The CDR3 extends over 20 amino acids. The CDR3 is CSARGRGLAGDFIFTDTQYF. Partial CDR3 DNA: TGCAGTGCTAGGGGTAGAGGACTAGCGGGAGATTTCATTTTCACAGATACG.

In regard to this clone: Read coverage stops 3 residues before the CDR3 terminus; the germline J gene supplies the remainder. The chain joins TRBV2 to TRBJ1-1, with TRBD1 as a possible D gene (5 bases). The CDR3 length is 15 residues. Germline CDR1 is SNHLY and CDR2 is FYNNEI. V shed 4 bases and J shed 2 bases, with 14 bases lying between them. The CDR3 reads CASSVGGASNTEAFF. The CDR3 bases that were read are TGTGCCAGCAGTGTAGGAGGGGCTAGTAACACTGAA.